These T cell receptor beta chains were read from a single sample in a study of human T cells and chemical hapten exposure. TCRdb itself ran the RACE reads through MiXCR, one entry per CDR3 protein. The sample lists approximately 52,000 distinct CDR3 sequences, about a tenth occurring once. The input for sequencing was whole blood, taken in connection with sensitization to the hapten diphenylcyclopropenone (DPC). The receptors come from a woman aged 40-49 years with alopecia areata. Some clones in this sample may be carry-over from other donors' samples. The CDR3 runs from the conserved cysteine through the conserved F or W. The D gene is left open where the match is weak. The listing skips clone size in some rows; elsewhere it reads once, few, many or a size class.

cdr3_aa cdr3_nt j_call d_call clone_size v_call
CASSLDGSSPLHF TGTGCCAGCAGCTTAGACGGCAGTTCACCCCTCCACTTT TRBJ1-6 . many TRBV7-7
CASSEMRARINQPQHF TGTGCCAGCAGTGAAATGAGGGCGAGAATCAATCAGCCCCAGCATTTT TRBJ1-5 . many TRBV6-4
CASSPQGFVGTDTQYF TGTGCCAGCAGTCCCCAAGGTTTTGTAGGCACAGATACGCAGTATTTT TRBJ2-3 . many TRBV12-3/TRBV12-4
CSARGPGNTDTQYF TGCAGTGCTAGAGGCCCCGGGAATACAGATACGCAGTATTTT TRBJ2-3 . . TRBV20-1
CASSQEPGLAAFF TGTGCCAGCAGCCAAGAACCAGGCCTCGCAGCTTTCTTT TRBJ1-1 . many TRBV4-2
CASSEPGTNEQYF TGTGCCAGCAGTGAACCCGGAACTAACGAGCAGTACTTC TRBJ2-7 . . TRBV2
CASSASAGRDTQYF TGTGCCAGCAGCGCCTCCGCGGGGCGAGATACGCAGTATTTT TRBJ2-3 . many TRBV7-9
CASSQERVSRVITGELFF TGTGCCAGCAGCCAAGAAAGAGTTTCAAGGGTCATCACCGGGGAGCTGTTTTTT TRBJ2-2 . . TRBV3-1
CASTESGGAGDTQYF TGTGCCAGCACCGAAAGCGGGGGGGCAGGAGATACGCAGTATTTT TRBJ2-3 TRBD2 many TRBV6-4
CASSWDRTHTGELFF TGTGCCAGCAGCTGGGACAGAACCCACACCGGGGAGCTGTTTTTT TRBJ2-2 TRBD1 many TRBV7-3
CASSQDLSTDTQYF TGTGCCAGCAGCCAAGACCTATCTACAGATACGCAGTATTTT TRBJ2-3 . . TRBV3-1
CVSRYFGQNNSPLHF TGTGTCAGCAGATACTTCGGACAGAATAATTCACCCCTCCACTTT TRBJ1-6 . . TRBV6-5
CASSPQLGQETQYF TGTGCCAGCTCACCACAATTAGGCCAAGAGACCCAGTACTTC TRBJ2-5 . many TRBV18
CSASSGSSYNEQFF TGCAGTGCTAGTTCGGGGAGCTCCTACAATGAGCAGTTCTTC TRBJ2-1 . many TRBV20-1
CASSLGKRSVQETQYF TGTGCCAGCAGTCTCGGAAAGCGGAGCGTCCAAGAGACCCAGTACTTC TRBJ2-5 . many TRBV6-6
CASRRGEQFF TGTGCCAGCAGACGGGGTGAGCAGTTCTTC TRBJ2-1 . many TRBV28
CASSGDSLTDTQYF TGTGCCAGCAGTGGAGACAGCCTCACAGATACGCAGTATTTT TRBJ2-3 . many TRBV6-1
CASCLAGEETQYF TGTGCCAGCTGTCTAGCGGGGGAAGAGACCCAGTACTTC TRBJ2-5 TRBD2 many TRBV18
CASSLGQQGDTQYF TGCGCCAGCAGCTTGGGCCAGCAAGGAGATACGCAGTATTTT TRBJ2-3 . . TRBV5-1
CSARTSGGNEQFF TGCAGTGCTAGGACTAGCGGGGGCAATGAGCAGTTCTTC TRBJ2-1 TRBD2 few TRBV20-1
CASSNQETQYF TGTGCCAGCTCGAACCAAGAGACCCAGTACTTC TRBJ2-5 . . TRBV18
CSAGRGGSYNEQFF TGCAGTGCTGGAAGGGGGGGCTCCTACAATGAGCAGTTCTTC TRBJ2-1 . few TRBV20-1
CASSFGFGRSNEKLFF TGTGCCAGCAGTTTCGGATTCGGACGGAGTAATGAAAAACTGTTTTTT TRBJ1-4 . few TRBV12-3/TRBV12-4
CASSPTGTGMVVFF TGTGCCAGCAGCCCTACCGGGACAGGGATGGTGGTTTTCTTT TRBJ1-1 TRBD1 many TRBV9
CASSRGGLSYNEQFF TGTGCCAGCAGTAGAGGGGGCCTCTCCTACAATGAGCAGTTCTTC TRBJ2-1 TRBD1 many TRBV6-2/TRBV6-3
CASRQGRGGKRNTEAFF TGTGCCAGTCGACAGGGGCGCGGAGGGAAGAGAAACACTGAAGCTTTCTTT TRBJ1-1 TRBD1 . TRBV18
CASRLDGSNQPQHF TGTGCCAGCAGACTAGACGGCTCTAATCAGCCCCAGCATTTT TRBJ1-5 . many TRBV12-3/TRBV12-4
CSAKRSSYNSPLHF TGCAGTGCTAAGAGGAGCTCCTATAATTCACCCCTCCACTTT TRBJ1-6 . many TRBV20-1
CATTLAGGPYEQYF TGTGCCACCACCCTGGCAGGGGGACCCTACGAGCAGTACTTC TRBJ2-7 TRBD1 . TRBV15
CASSPSRVEQYF TGTGCCAGCTCACCATCCAGGGTCGAGCAGTACTTC TRBJ2-7 . many TRBV18
CASSLGGEGQETQYF TGTGCCAGCAGCTTGGGCGGGGAGGGCCAAGAGACCCAGTACTTC TRBJ2-5 TRBD2 many TRBV7-3
CASSANAGGEQYF TGTGCCAGCAGTGCCAACGCGGGGGGCGAGCAGTACTTC TRBJ2-7 TRBD2 many TRBV6-4
CASSFQVDTQYF TGTGCCAGCAGTTTTCAGGTGGATACGCAGTATTTT TRBJ2-3 . few TRBV28
CASSVQRRGTEAFF TGTGCCAGCAGTGTACAGCGGCGGGGGACTGAAGCTTTCTTT TRBJ1-1 . many TRBV6-5
CAFDRGQGIGKLFF TGTGCTTTCGACCGGGGACAGGGGATCGGAAAACTGTTTTTT TRBJ1-4 TRBD1 many TRBV30
CSARTGTLSGSPLHF TGCAGTGCTAGGACAGGGACCCTATCCGGCTCACCCCTCCACTTT TRBJ1-6 TRBD1 many TRBV20-1
CASSPGPGEGNIQYF TGTGCCAGCAGCCCCGGGCCGGGTGAGGGCAACATTCAGTACTTC TRBJ2-4 . . TRBV7-2
CASSLRGLYSPLHF TGTGCCAGCAGTTTAAGGGGCCTTTATTCACCCCTCCACTTT TRBJ1-6 . many TRBV12-3/TRBV12-4
CSVGRDSGANVLTF TGCAGCGTTGGGAGGGACTCTGGGGCCAACGTCCTGACTTTC TRBJ2-6 . . TRBV29-1
CASSYLGAGVETQYF TGTGCCAGCAGTTACTTAGGAGCGGGGGTCGAGACCCAGTACTTC TRBJ2-5 TRBD2 . TRBV6-2/TRBV6-3
CSVGQTAEAFF TGCAGCGTCGGACAGACCGCTGAAGCTTTCTTT TRBJ1-1 . many TRBV29-1
CSASFPGQGISYEQYF TGCAGTGCGAGCTTTCCGGGACAGGGAATTTCCTACGAGCAGTACTTC TRBJ2-7 TRBD1 many TRBV20-1
CASSPPMASGNTIYF TGTGCCAGCTCACCACCGATGGCCTCTGGAAACACCATATATTTT TRBJ1-3 . . TRBV18
CASSFKRNTEAFF TGTGCCAGCAGTTTTAAACGGAACACTGAAGCTTTCTTT TRBJ1-1 . many TRBV12-3/TRBV12-4
CASSLKLSPNYGYTF TGTGCCAGCAGCTTAAAGTTGAGTCCCAACTATGGCTACACCTTC TRBJ1-2 . few TRBV7-9
CASIPGSGSTDTQYF TGTGCCAGCATCCCAGGAAGCGGGAGCACAGATACGCAGTATTTT TRBJ2-3 . few TRBV12-3/TRBV12-4
CASSRRGQHTEAFF TGTGCCAGCAGCCGACGAGGACAGCACACTGAAGCTTTCTTT TRBJ1-1 . . TRBV7-6
CASATSYRTGFDQPQHF TGTGCCAGCGCAACTTCGTATCGGACAGGGTTCGATCAGCCCCAGCATTTT TRBJ1-5 TRBD1 few TRBV12-3/TRBV12-4
CASSLRTGTGNEQFF TGTGCCAGCAGCTTAAGGACAGGGACTGGCAATGAGCAGTTCTTC TRBJ2-1 TRBD1 . TRBV5-6
CASSPLLGNQETQYF TGTGCCAGCTCACCACTTTTGGGAAACCAAGAGACCCAGTACTTC TRBJ2-5 . many TRBV18
CASSRHWDYEQYF TGTGCCAGCAGCAGACATTGGGACTACGAGCAGTACTTC TRBJ2-7 . many TRBV9
CASSPLGASGSYEQYF TGTGCCAGCAGCCCACTGGGGGCTAGCGGGAGTTACGAGCAGTACTTC TRBJ2-7 TRBD2 many TRBV11-2
CASSLDGGSDSALHF TGTGCCAGCAGCTTAGATGGAGGGTCCGATTCAGCCCTCCACTTT TRBJ1-6 . . TRBV7-6
CASSLSQGVNEQFF TGCGCCAGCAGCTTGTCCCAGGGGGTCAATGAGCAGTTCTTC TRBJ2-1 TRBD1 many TRBV5-1
CASSFNGLAEAFF TGTGCCAGCAGTTTCAACGGGTTGGCTGAAGCTTTCTTT TRBJ1-1 . many TRBV6-2/TRBV6-3
CASTTGGSQETQYF TGTGCCAGCACCACAGGGGGCTCACAAGAGACCCAGTACTTC TRBJ2-5 TRBD1 . TRBV3-1
CASSLQGDYGYTF TGCGCCAGCAGCTTACAGGGAGACTATGGCTACACCTTC TRBJ1-2 . many TRBV5-1
CASSPTSNNEQFF TGTGCCAGCAGTCCTACTAGCAACAATGAGCAGTTCTTC TRBJ2-1 . many TRBV6-4
CASSSTGLAYEQYF TGCGCCAGCAGCTCGACAGGGCTAGCCTACGAGCAGTACTTC TRBJ2-7 TRBD1 many TRBV4-1
CASSPQGRGRTGELFF TGTGCCAGCAGTCCCCAAGGCAGGGGACGGACCGGGGAGCTGTTTTTT TRBJ2-2 . many TRBV28